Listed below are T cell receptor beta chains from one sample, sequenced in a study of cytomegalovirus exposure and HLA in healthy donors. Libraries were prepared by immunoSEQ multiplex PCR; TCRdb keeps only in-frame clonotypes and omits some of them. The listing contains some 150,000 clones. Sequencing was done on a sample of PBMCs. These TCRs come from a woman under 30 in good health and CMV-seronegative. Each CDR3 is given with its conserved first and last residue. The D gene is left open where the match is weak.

CDR3: CASGGPAGGPYNEQFF
J: TRBJ2-1
D: TRBD2
V: TRBV12-5

CDR3: CASSETSGTYSYNEQFF
J: TRBJ2-1
D: TRBD2
V: TRBV11-1

CDR3: CASSLDSGHQTYEQYF
J: TRBJ2-7
D: .
V: TRBV5-4

CDR3: CASSQGAGGSYNEQFF
J: TRBJ2-1
D: TRBD1
V: TRBV4-1

CDR3: CASSRTSGRARSTDTQYF
J: TRBJ2-3
D: TRBD2
V: TRBV2

CDR3: CASSRFLAGTQYF
J: TRBJ2-5
D: .
V: TRBV14

CDR3: CASSRTGPGTEAFF
J: TRBJ1-1
D: .
V: TRBV4-1

CDR3: CASSARDSQETQYF
J: TRBJ2-5
D: .
V: TRBV9

CDR3: CASSPRSEAGMNTEAFF
J: TRBJ1-1
D: .
V: TRBV18

CDR3: CASSITPSTDTQYF
J: TRBJ2-3
D: .
V: TRBV5-1

CDR3: CASSSHEATGELFF
J: TRBJ2-2
D: .
V: TRBV7-9

CDR3: CASSQPSGIGTDTQYF
J: TRBJ2-3
D: TRBD2
V: TRBV4-3

CDR3: CANSSGKGPLSGANVLTF
J: TRBJ2-6
D: .
V: TRBV18

CDR3: CASSLVPGLAFGETQYF
J: TRBJ2-5
D: TRBD2
V: TRBV11-3

CDR3: CASSLPLAGVNEQYF
J: TRBJ2-7
D: TRBD2
V: TRBV6-5

CDR3: CASSDPMAYYGYTF
J: TRBJ1-2
D: .
V: TRBV25-1

CDR3: CASSPPYSSGIDEQYF
J: .
D: TRBD2
V: TRBV9

CDR3: CAWTPNRGRILMNTEAFF
J: TRBJ1-1
D: TRBD1
V: TRBV30

CDR3: CASSGDREDTQYF
J: TRBJ2-3
D: TRBD1
V: TRBV19

CDR3: CASSYGLGDEAFF
J: TRBJ1-1
D: .
V: TRBV6-4

CDR3: CASIWGPRLVGLDEQFF
J: TRBJ2-1
D: .
V: TRBV11-3

CDR3: CASSPLYGRDTGELFF
J: TRBJ2-2
D: .
V: TRBV18

CDR3: CASSEFGTGALRARGYTF
J: TRBJ1-2
D: TRBD1
V: TRBV6-1

CDR3: CASSPRQIVNTEAFF
J: TRBJ1-1
D: .
V: TRBV28

CDR3: CAWRLRDRGFNEQFF
J: TRBJ2-1
D: TRBD1
V: TRBV30

CDR3: CASSLQGLGYTF
J: TRBJ1-2
D: .
V: TRBV5-1

CDR3: CASSSKNTDTQYF
J: TRBJ2-3
D: .
V: TRBV7-3

CDR3: CASSLYLGANTEAFF
J: TRBJ1-1
D: .
V: TRBV7-8

CDR3: CASSRIEGVGAGELFF
J: TRBJ2-2
D: .
V: TRBV27

CDR3: CASSVVSRAVSRHEQFF
J: TRBJ2-1
D: .
V: TRBV9

CDR3: CASSIQLGTGQNYEQYF
J: TRBJ2-7
D: TRBD1
V: TRBV19

CDR3: CASSRTSGVGTDTQYF
J: TRBJ2-3
D: TRBD2
V: TRBV2

CDR3: CASSIGPDRVSEQYF
J: TRBJ2-7
D: TRBD1
V: TRBV19

CDR3: CSVERGFTQYF
J: TRBJ2-3
D: .
V: TRBV29-1

CDR3: CASSPPPRETQYF
J: TRBJ2-5
D: .
V: TRBV7-8

CDR3: CASSYSTSGTTDTQYF
J: TRBJ2-3
D: TRBD2
V: TRBV6-5

CDR3: CASIRLAGGPGEQFF
J: TRBJ2-1
D: TRBD2
V: TRBV2

CDR3: CATSRPPSGQGLDTQYF
J: TRBJ2-3
D: TRBD1
V: TRBV15

CDR3: CASTDRGMNTEAFF
J: TRBJ1-1
D: TRBD1
V: TRBV27

CDR3: CASSDGQGAAQPQHF
J: TRBJ1-5
D: TRBD1
V: TRBV6-1

CDR3: CASSSSPGTGELFF
J: TRBJ2-2
D: .
V: TRBV5-1

CDR3: CAISESNQETQYF
J: TRBJ2-5
D: .
V: TRBV10-3

CDR3: CASSQEGRRGQGAYEQYF
J: .
D: TRBD1
V: TRBV14

CDR3: CASSFGTGATDTQYF
J: TRBJ2-3
D: TRBD1
V: TRBV7-2

CDR3: CATSRETSGRRLSSGDTQYF
J: TRBJ2-3
D: TRBD2
V: TRBV15

CDR3: CASSIAGANVLTF
J: TRBJ2-6
D: .
V: TRBV27

CDR3: CASSQGDRVTEQYF
J: TRBJ2-7
D: TRBD1
V: TRBV4-1